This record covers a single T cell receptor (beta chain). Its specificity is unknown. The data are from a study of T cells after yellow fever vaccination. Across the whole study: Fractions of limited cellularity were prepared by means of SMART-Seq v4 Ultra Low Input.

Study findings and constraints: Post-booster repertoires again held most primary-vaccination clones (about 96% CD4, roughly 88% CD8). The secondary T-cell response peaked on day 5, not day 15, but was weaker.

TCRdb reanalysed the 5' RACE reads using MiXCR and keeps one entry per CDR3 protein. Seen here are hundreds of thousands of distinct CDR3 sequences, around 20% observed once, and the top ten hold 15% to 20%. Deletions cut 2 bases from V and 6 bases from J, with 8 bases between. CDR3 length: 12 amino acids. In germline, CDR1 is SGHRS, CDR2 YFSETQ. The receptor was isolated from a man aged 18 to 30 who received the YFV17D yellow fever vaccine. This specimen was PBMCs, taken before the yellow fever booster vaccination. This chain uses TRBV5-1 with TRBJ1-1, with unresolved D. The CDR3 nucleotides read TGCGCCAGCAGCTTCGGTGGATCTGAAGCTTTCTTT. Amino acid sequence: CASSFGGSEAFF.